This TCR beta chain is from a study of CD8 T cells in Susac syndrome. Roughly 0.5 to 1 ug RNA was reverse transcribed with random hexamers. Amplification of the TCR beta CDR3 was carried out by immunoSEQ multiplex PCR, which spanned a total of 54 Vbeta and 13 Jbeta segments. Using its own MiXCR run on the immunoSEQ multiplex PCR reads, TCRdb lists one record per CDR3 protein. The sample has tens of thousands of distinct CDR3 sequences, around 94% seen once; the top ten hold about 0.25%. The table lists this clonotype with a count of one. The CD8+ and CD4+ T cells were negatively isolated, with the TEMRA cells enriched by FACS. Sequencing input: CD8+ T cells from PBMCs. The receptor was derived from a human donor in good health.

This chain's CDR3 is CASSQRVVDEQFF. DNA of the CDR3: TGCGCCAGCAGTCAGAGGGTGGTGGATGAGCAGTTCTTC. The chain uses TRBV5-1 and TRBJ2-1; perhaps TRBD2 as D (5 bases). The germline V gene encodes CDR1 SGHRS and CDR2 YFSETQ. V was clipped by 5 bases and J by 8 bases, with 14 bases between them. The CDR3 contains 13 residues.